The sequence of this T cell receptor beta chain was determined in a study of spatial heterogeneity in lung cancer. One entry per CDR3 protein, called by TCRdb with MiXCR from the 5' RACE reads. The table records 40,000 or so distinct CDR3 sequences, around 5% of them present only once. This clonotype was seen many times. Time point in this sample: sample taken at primary tumor resection. CDR3 length equals 13 residues. Trimming shortened V by 7 bases and J by 2 bases, and 14 bases separated the two germline ends. From germline, CDR1 is SQVTM and CDR2 ANQGSEA. The TCR sequence derives from a female donor with early-stage non-small cell lung cancer. The material sequenced was PBMCs, taken at surgery. The chain employs TRBV29-1 and TRBJ1-1; D remains unclear. The CDR3 here is CSGWRAANTEAFF. The CDR3 DNA follows: TGCAGCGGATGGCGGGCGGCTAACACTGAAGCTTTCTTT.